This section outlines one TCR beta chain sequence together with its context. This sample was taken from a study of blood T cell repertoires in COVID-19. In the study overall: From the United States, Italy and Spain came samples of acute and convalescent COVID-19. Sample material is recorded as cDNA or gDNA derived from T cells, B-cell-depleted T cells, or PBMCs.

In the original processing: How many nucleated cells were present was estimated from reference gene primer amplification. The repertoire was sequenced with immunoSEQ multiplex PCR; TCRdb's copy has only in-frame clones and lacks some. The DNA was the basis for D and trimming; V, J and clone size are from that table. The table records around 17,000 clones, more than 65% of them present only once. The CDR3 consists of 12 residues. Germline lookup yields CDR1 GTSNPN and CDR2 SVGIG (reference sequence). J was trimmed by 7 bases and V by 4 bases; bases with no gene match: 4. The clonotype was recovered from a woman aged 70-85 years with active COVID-19. Specimen: peripheral blood. The genes are TRBV30 and TRBJ2-3; 8 nucleotides match TRBD2. CDR3 DNA: TGTGCCTGGAAAAGCGGGAGTCATACGCAGTATTTT. This translates into CAWKSGSHTQYF.